The clone carrying this T cell receptor beta chain was counted ten times or more. The antigen remains undetermined. The data were obtained in a study of post-analysis software for immune sequencing data. Across the whole study: Patients with relapsing-remitting, secondary progressive and progressive-relapsing multiple sclerosis courses were all represented. Study-level findings and limits: Controls had lower frequencies than patients of a few TRBV segments, which included TRBV5-6, TRBV5-1 and TRBV20-1.

Prepared TCR beta cDNA libraries contained unique molecular identifiers. TCRdb re-called the PCR reads through MiXCR, storing one row per CDR3 protein. The sample records hundreds of thousands of distinct CDR3 sequences, 30% being singletons. Germline CDR1 SGHTA, CDR2 FQGNSA. The CDR3 runs to 15 residues. Trimming shortened V by 2 bases and J by 7 bases, and 15 bases separated the two germline ends. Source material: blood. The chain is built from TRBV7-2 and TRBJ1-5; D may be TRBD1 (6 bases). The receptor was isolated from a girl aged 5-17 years with multiple sclerosis. Here the CDR3 reads CASSLITGMGQPQHF. In DNA form, the CDR3 reads TGTGCCAGCAGCTTAATAACAGGGATGGGACAGCCCCAGCATTTT.